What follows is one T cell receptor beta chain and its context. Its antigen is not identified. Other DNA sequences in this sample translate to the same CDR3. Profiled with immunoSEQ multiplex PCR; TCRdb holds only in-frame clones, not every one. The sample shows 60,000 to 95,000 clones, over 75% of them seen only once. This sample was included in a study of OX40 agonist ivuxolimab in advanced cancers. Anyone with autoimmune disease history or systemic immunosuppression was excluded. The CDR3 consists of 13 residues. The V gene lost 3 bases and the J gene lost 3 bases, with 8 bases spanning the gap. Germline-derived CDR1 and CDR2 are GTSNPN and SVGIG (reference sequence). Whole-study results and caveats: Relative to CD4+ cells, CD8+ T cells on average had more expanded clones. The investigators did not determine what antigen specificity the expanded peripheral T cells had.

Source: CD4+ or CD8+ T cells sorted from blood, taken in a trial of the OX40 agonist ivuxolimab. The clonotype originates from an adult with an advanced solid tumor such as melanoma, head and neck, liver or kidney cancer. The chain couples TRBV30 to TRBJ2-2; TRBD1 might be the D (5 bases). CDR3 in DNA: TGTGCCTGGAGCGAACAGGACACCGGGGAGCTGTTTTTT. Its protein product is CAWSEQDTGELFF. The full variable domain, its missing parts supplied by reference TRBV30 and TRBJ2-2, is SQTIHQWPATLVQPVGSPLSLECTVEGTSNPNLYWYRQAAGRGLQLLFYSVGIGQISSEVPQNLSASRPQDRQFILSSKKLLLSDSGFYLCAWSEQDTGELFFGEGSRLTVL.